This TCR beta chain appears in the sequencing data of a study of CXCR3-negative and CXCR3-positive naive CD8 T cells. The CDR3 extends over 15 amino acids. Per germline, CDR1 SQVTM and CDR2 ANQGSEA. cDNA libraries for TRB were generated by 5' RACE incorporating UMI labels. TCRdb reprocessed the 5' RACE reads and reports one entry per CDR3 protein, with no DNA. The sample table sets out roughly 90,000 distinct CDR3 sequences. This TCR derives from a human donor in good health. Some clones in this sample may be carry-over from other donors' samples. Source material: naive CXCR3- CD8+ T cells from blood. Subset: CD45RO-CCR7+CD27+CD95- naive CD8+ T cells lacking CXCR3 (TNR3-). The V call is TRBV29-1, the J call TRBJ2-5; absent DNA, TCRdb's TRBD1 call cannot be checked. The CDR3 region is CSVELRGQYQETQYF.